A selection of T cell receptor beta chains follows, all from one sample in a study of cytomegalovirus exposure and HLA in healthy donors. Generated by immunoSEQ multiplex PCR, the TCRdb table keeps only in-frame clones and is missing some. The sample shows around 130,000 clones, roughly 82% of them seen only once. Sequencing was carried out using PBMCs. The source is a man younger than 35 in good health and CMV-seropositive. Both conserved end residues are part of each CDR3.

TRBV19	15	CASSRLAGNTGELFF
TRBV11-3	15	CASSTQGSGANVLTF
TRBV19	16	CASSIGPAGGSYEQYF
TRBV27	18	CASSLWAPSQLNTGELFF
TRBV13	15	CASSGDRVSGNTIYF
TRBV28	13	CASTGQRNQPQHF
TRBV15	14	CATSTTGGVYGYTF
TRBV7-9	13	CASSLIVNTEAFF
TRBV6-5	15	CASSSSGGYTDTQYF
TRBV10-3	14	CAISGTGAGETQYF
TRBV15	15	CATSRARQGYYEQYF
TRBV11-1	14	CASSSDRSKNIQYF
TRBV7-8	17	CASSLRSLGQMNTEAFF
TRBV5-1	15	CASRETGFRDSPLHF
TRBV11-2	11	CASSRGQEAFF
TRBV6-1	16	CASSDYRGSSDEKLFF
TRBV6-5	15	CASSYVWLGVKTQYF
TRBV28	13	CASSPPVTGEAFF
TRBV7-2	15	CASSLAVTSVDTQYF
TRBV6-1	14	CASSRGAIAYEQYF
TRBV30	14	CAWSGPSSNQPQHF
TRBV5-4	16	CASSFKTEKLQETQYF
TRBV18	12	CASSGQGYEQYF
TRBV5-6	15	CASSLRAGESYEQYF
TRBV15	15	CATSRDGLSNQPQHF